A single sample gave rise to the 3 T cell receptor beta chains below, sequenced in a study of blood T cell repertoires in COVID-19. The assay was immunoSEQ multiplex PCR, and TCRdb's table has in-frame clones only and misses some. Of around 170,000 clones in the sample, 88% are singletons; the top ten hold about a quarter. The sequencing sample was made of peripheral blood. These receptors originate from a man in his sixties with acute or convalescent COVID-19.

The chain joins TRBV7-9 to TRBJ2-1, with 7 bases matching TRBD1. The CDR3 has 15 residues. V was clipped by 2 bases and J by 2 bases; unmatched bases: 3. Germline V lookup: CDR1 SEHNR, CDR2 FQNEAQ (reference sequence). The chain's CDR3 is CASSLPDRAYNEQFF. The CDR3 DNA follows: TGTGCCAGCAGCTTACCTGACAGGGCCTACAATGAGCAGTTCTTC.

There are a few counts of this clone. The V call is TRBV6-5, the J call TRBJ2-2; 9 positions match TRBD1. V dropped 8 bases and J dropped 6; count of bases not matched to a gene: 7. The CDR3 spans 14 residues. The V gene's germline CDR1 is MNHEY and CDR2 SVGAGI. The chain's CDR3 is CASGTGFDSGELFF. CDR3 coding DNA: TGTGCCAGCGGGACAGGGTTCGATTCCGGGGAGCTGTTTTTT.

The CDR3: CASSPSDGDRYGGYTF. For the CDR3, the DNA is TGTGCCAGCAGTCCTTCGGACGGGGATCGGTATGGAGGCTACACCTTC. V is TRBV28 and J is TRBJ1-2; D not certain. CDR3 size: 16 residues. V was pared by 5 bases and J by 8 bases, with 24 bases between. Per germline, CDR1 MDHEN and CDR2 SYDVKM.